This T cell receptor (beta chain) originates from a study of blood T cell repertoires in COVID-19. As for the study in general: The United States, Italy and Spain provided the acute and convalescent COVID-19 samples.

Trimming cost V 0 bases and J 4 bases, with 18 bases left between them. This CDR3 comprises 17 residues. In germline, CDR1 is ENHRY, CDR2 SYGVKD. Source study methods: Nucleated cell counts were estimated from reference gene primer amplification. Assay: immunoSEQ multiplex PCR; the TCRdb copy retains only in-frame clones and omits some. V and J calls and clone size are as listed in that table; D and trimming were resolved from the DNA. The repertoire holds roughly 30,000 clones, with roughly 85% as singletons. This clone was recorded a few times. The chain couples TRBV10-3 to TRBJ1-2; the D is unclear. The sample was peripheral blood. The clonotype comes from a human donor with acute or convalescent COVID-19. The donor label of this sample is uncertain. CDR3 in DNA: TGTGCCATCAGTGAGTCTCCGACCCCGGGGAGGCTCTATGGCTACACCTTC. It specifies CAISESPTPGRLYGYTF.